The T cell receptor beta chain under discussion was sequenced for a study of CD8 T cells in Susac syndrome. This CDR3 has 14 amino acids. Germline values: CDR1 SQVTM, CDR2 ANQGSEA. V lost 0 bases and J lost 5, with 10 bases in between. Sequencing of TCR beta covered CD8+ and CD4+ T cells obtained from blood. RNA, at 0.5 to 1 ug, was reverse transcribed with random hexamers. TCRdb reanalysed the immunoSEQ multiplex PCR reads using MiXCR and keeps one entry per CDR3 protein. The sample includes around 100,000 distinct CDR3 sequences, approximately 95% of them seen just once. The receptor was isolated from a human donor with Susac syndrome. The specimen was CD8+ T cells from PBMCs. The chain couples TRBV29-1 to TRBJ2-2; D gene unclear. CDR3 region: CSVEERQLTGELFF. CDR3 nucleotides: TGCAGCGTTGAAGAGAGGCAGCTAACCGGGGAGCTGTTTTTT.